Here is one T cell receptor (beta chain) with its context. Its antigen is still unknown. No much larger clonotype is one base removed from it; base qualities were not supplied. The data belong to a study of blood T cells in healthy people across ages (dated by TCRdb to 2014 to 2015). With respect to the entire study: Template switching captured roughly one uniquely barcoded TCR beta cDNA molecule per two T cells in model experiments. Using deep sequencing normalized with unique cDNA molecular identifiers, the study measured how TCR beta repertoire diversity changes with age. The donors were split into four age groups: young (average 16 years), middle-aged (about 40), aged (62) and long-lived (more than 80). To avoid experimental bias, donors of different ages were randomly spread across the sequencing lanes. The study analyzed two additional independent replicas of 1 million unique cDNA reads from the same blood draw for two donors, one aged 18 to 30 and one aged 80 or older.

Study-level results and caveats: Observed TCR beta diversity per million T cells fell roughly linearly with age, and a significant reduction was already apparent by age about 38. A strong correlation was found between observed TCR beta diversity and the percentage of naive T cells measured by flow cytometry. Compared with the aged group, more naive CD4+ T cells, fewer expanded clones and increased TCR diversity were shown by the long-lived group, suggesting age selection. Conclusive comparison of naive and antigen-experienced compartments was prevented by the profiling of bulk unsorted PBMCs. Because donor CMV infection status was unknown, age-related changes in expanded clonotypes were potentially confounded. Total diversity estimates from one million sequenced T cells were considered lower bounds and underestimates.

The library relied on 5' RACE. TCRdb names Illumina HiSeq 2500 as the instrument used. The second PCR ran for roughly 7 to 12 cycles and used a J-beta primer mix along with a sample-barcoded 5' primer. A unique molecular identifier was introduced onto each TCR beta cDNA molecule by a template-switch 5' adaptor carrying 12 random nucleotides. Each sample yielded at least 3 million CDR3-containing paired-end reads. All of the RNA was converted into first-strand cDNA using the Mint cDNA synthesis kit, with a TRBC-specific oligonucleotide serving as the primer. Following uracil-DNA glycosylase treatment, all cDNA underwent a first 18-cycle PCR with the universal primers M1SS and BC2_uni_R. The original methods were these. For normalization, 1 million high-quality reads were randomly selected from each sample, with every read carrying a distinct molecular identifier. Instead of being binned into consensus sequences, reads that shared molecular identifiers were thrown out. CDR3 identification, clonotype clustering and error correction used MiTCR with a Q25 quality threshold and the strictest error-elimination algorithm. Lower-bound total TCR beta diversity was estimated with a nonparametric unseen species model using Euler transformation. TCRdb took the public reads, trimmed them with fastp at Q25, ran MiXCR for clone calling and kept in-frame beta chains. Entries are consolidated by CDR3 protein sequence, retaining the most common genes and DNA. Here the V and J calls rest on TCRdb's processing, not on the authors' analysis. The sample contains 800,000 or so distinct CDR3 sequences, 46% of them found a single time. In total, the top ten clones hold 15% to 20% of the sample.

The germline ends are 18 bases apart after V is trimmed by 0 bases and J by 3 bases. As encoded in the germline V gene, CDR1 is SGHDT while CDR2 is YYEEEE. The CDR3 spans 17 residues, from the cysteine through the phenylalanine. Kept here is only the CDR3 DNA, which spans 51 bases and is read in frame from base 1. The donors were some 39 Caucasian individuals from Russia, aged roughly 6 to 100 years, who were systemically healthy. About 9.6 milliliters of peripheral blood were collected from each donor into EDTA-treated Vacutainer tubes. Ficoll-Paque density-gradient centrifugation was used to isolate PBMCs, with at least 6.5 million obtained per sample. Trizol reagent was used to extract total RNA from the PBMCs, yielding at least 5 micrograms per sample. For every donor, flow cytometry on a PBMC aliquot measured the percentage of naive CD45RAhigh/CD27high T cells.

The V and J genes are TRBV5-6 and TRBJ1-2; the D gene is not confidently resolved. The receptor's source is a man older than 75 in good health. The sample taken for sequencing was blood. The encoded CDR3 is CASSLVGRERTDYGYTF. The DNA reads TGTGCCAGCAGCTTGGTGGGCCGGGAGCGGACTGACTATGGCTACACCTTC. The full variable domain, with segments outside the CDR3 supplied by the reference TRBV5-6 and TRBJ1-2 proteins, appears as DAGVTQSPTHLIKTRGQQVTLRCSPKSGHDTVSWYQQALGQGPQFIFQYYEEEERQRGNFPDRFSGHQFPNYSSELNVNALLLGDSALYLCASSLVGRERTDYGYTFGSGTRLTVV.